This is a list of T cell receptor beta chains from one sample in a study of T cells after somatic rescue of genetic block. The table came from immunoSEQ multiplex PCR; TCRdb's copy has only in-frame clones and leaves some out. The table lists approximately 67,000 clones, just over 90% of them singletons. The sample was peripheral blood mononuclear cells (PBMCs). The receptors stem from a man aged 35 to 55. The CDR3 runs from the conserved cysteine through the conserved F or W. Each record gives: J gene, V gene, CDR3 length, clone size, D gene, CDR3 protein, CDR3 DNA. The D gene is left open where the match is weak. Size values are once, few and many counts, or a class for expanded clones, and some rows have none.

J: TRBJ2-3; V: TRBV5-4; length: 12; size: .; D: .; CDR3: CASSWERQTQYF; DNA: TGTGCCAGCAGCTGGGAAAGACAGACGCAGTATTTT
J: TRBJ2-3; V: TRBV5-4; length: 16; size: .; D: TRBD2; CDR3: CASSLDPSGGTDTQYF; DNA: TGTGCCAGCAGCTTGGATCCTAGCGGGGGCACAGATACGCAGTATTTT
J: TRBJ2-7; V: TRBV30; length: 14; size: .; D: .; CDR3: CAWSDGVLSSEQYF; DNA: TGTGCCTGGAGTGACGGGGTCCTTTCTTCCGAGCAGTACTTC
J: TRBJ2-2; V: TRBV7-2; length: 19; size: once; D: TRBD2; CDR3: CASSLGSVISGVNTGELFF; DNA: TGTGCCAGCAGCTTAGGGTCGGTGATAAGCGGGGTGAACACCGGGGAGCTGTTTTTT
J: TRBJ2-7; V: TRBV5-1; length: 14; size: .; D: TRBD1; CDR3: CASSARDRAHEQYF; DNA: TGCGCCAGCAGCGCCCGGGACAGGGCCCACGAGCAGTACTTC
J: TRBJ2-1; V: TRBV5-1; length: 15; size: .; D: TRBD1; CDR3: CASSVTGGIYNEQFF; DNA: TGCGCCAGCAGCGTGACAGGGGGCATTTACAATGAGCAGTTCTTC
J: TRBJ2-7; V: TRBV28; length: 17; size: .; D: .; CDR3: CASSSPSDRLSSYEQYF; DNA: TGTGCCAGCAGTTCACCTTCAGACAGACTTTCTTCCTACGAGCAGTACTTC
J: TRBJ2-3; V: TRBV19; length: 15; size: .; D: TRBD2; CDR3: CASSIGGTGRDTQYF; DNA: TGTGCCAGTAGTATAGGGGGAACCGGGAGGGATACGCAGTATTTT
J: TRBJ2-3; V: TRBV2; length: 12; size: .; D: .; CDR3: CASRDLTDTQYF; DNA: TGTGCCAGCCGGGACCTCACAGATACGCAGTATTTT
J: TRBJ2-1; V: TRBV20-1; length: 11; size: .; D: .; CDR3: CSARRVTGTFF; DNA: TGCAGTGCTAGGAGAGTAACAGGTACGTTCTTC
J: TRBJ1-5; V: TRBV7-8; length: 17; size: few; D: TRBD1; CDR3: CASSFLGQGYSNQPQHF; DNA: TGTGCCAGCAGCTTCTTGGGACAGGGGTATAGCAATCAGCCCCAGCATTTT
J: TRBJ2-1; V: TRBV7-9; length: 14; size: .; D: .; CDR3: CASSLVLGATEQFF; DNA: TGTGCCAGCAGCTTAGTACTGGGGGCGACTGAGCAGTTCTTC
J: TRBJ2-7; V: TRBV7-2; length: 16; size: once; D: .; CDR3: CASSLDQVAVYYEQYF; DNA: TGTGCCAGCAGCTTAGATCAGGTTGCAGTGTACTACGAGCAGTACTTC
J: TRBJ1-6; V: TRBV7-2; length: 14; size: .; D: .; CDR3: CASSAAGTNSPLHF; DNA: TGTGCCAGCTCTGCGGCAGGAACAAATTCACCCCTCCACTTT
J: TRBJ2-7; V: TRBV28; length: 14; size: .; D: TRBD1; CDR3: CASALGQGFFKQYF; DNA: TGTGCCAGCGCCTTGGGACAGGGCTTTTTTAAGCAGTACTTC
J: TRBJ2-1; V: TRBV10-1; length: 13; size: .; D: .; CDR3: CASSSRGLNEQFF; DNA: TGCGCCAGCAGCTCCCGGGGCCTAAATGAGCAGTTCTTC
J: TRBJ1-5; V: TRBV5-3; length: 14; size: .; D: .; CDR3: CARSLVGAISSQHF; DNA: TGTGCCAGAAGTTTAGTTGGGGCAATAAGCTCCCAGCATTTT
J: TRBJ1-4; V: TRBV19; length: 11; size: .; D: .; CDR3: CASRSNEKLFF; DNA: TGTGCCAGTAGATCTAATGAAAAACTGTTTTTT
J: TRBJ2-3; V: TRBV7-9; length: 15; size: .; D: TRBD2; CDR3: CASIPSGDLRYTQYF; DNA: TGTGCCAGCATCCCTAGCGGAGATTTGAGGTATACGCAGTATTTT
J: TRBJ2-3; V: TRBV7-9; length: 15; size: .; D: TRBD2; CDR3: CASSRTSGSTDTQYF; DNA: TGTGCCAGCAGCCGTACTAGCGGAAGCACAGATACGCAGTATTTT
J: TRBJ2-3; V: TRBV6-6; length: 14; size: .; D: .; CDR3: CASSYQADTDTQYF; DNA: TGTGCCAGCAGTTACCAGGCAGACACAGATACGCAGTATTTT
J: TRBJ2-2; V: TRBV6-6; length: 12; size: .; D: .; CDR3: CASRANTGELFF; DNA: TGTGCCAGCAGGGCTAACACCGGGGAGCTGTTTTTT
J: TRBJ2-3; V: TRBV6-4; length: 15; size: .; D: TRBD1; CDR3: CASSVTGGEPDTQYF; DNA: TGTGCCAGCAGCGTGACAGGGGGCGAGCCAGATACGCAGTATTTT
J: TRBJ2-2; V: TRBV4-2; length: 17; size: .; D: TRBD2; CDR3: CASSRVTSGGFTGELFF; DNA: TGTGCCAGCAGCCGGGTGACTAGCGGGGGCTTCACCGGGGAGCTGTTTTTT
J: TRBJ2-3; V: TRBV12-5; length: 15; size: .; D: .; CDR3: CASGLVTAAADTQYF; DNA: TGTGCTAGTGGTTTGGTTACGGCGGCGGCGGATACGCAGTATTTT
J: TRBJ1-2; V: TRBV28; length: 12; size: .; D: .; CDR3: CASSFIGGGYTF; DNA: TGTGCCAGCAGTTTTATAGGGGGTGGCTACACCTTC
J: TRBJ1-2; V: TRBV11-2; length: 13; size: .; D: .; CDR3: CASRGAKTYGYTF; DNA: TGTGCCAGCAGAGGGGCGAAAACCTATGGCTACACCTTC
J: TRBJ2-1; V: TRBV5-4; length: 16; size: .; D: TRBD2; CDR3: CASSWGGLAGGNEQFF; DNA: TGTGCCAGCAGCTGGGGAGGTCTAGCGGGAGGGAATGAGCAGTTCTTC
J: TRBJ2-1; V: TRBV4-2; length: 18; size: .; D: TRBD2; CDR3: CASSQDPFRLAGGNEQFF; DNA: TGTGCCAGCAGCCAAGACCCCTTCCGCTTAGCGGGAGGCAATGAGCAGTTCTTC
J: TRBJ2-1; V: TRBV29-1; length: 14; size: .; D: TRBD1; CDR3: CSVEGQFIYNEQFF; DNA: TGCAGCGTTGAGGGACAGTTCATTTACAATGAGCAGTTCTTC
J: TRBJ2-5; V: TRBV27; length: 11; size: .; D: .; CDR3: CASSLGETQYF; DNA: TGTGCCAGCAGTTTAGGGGAGACCCAGTACTTC
J: TRBJ2-7; V: TRBV11-3; length: 16; size: .; D: .; CDR3: CASSLEDQSDSYEQYF; DNA: TGTGCCAGCAGCTTAGAAGATCAGAGCGACTCCTACGAGCAGTACTTC
J: TRBJ2-7; V: TRBV25-1; length: 15; size: once; D: .; CDR3: CASSDLGGGVDEQYF; DNA: TGTGCCAGCAGTGACCTAGGCGGAGGGGTTGACGAGCAGTACTTC
J: TRBJ1-6; V: TRBV5-4; length: 18; size: .; D: TRBD1; CDR3: CASSPSGTGNSYNSPLHF; DNA: TGTGCCAGCAGCCCCTCCGGGACAGGGAACTCCTATAATTCACCCCTCCACTTT
J: TRBJ2-1; V: TRBV7-2; length: 16; size: .; D: .; CDR3: CASSTISVGQYNEQFF; DNA: TGTGCCAGCAGCACCATTTCCGTGGGGCAATACAATGAGCAGTTCTTC
J: TRBJ2-7; V: TRBV13; length: 14; size: .; D: .; CDR3: CASSLYLSSYEQYF; DNA: TGTGCCAGCAGCTTATATTTGAGTTCCTACGAGCAGTACTTC
J: TRBJ1-6; V: TRBV27; length: 14; size: .; D: TRBD1; CDR3: CASSLQGESSPLHF; DNA: TGTGCCAGCAGTTTACAGGGGGAAAGTAGTCCCCTCCACTTT
J: TRBJ2-2; V: TRBV9; length: 14; size: .; D: .; CDR3: CASSRAGNTGELFF; DNA: TGTGCCAGCAGCAGGGCTGGGAACACCGGGGAGCTGTTTTTT
J: TRBJ1-5; V: TRBV5-1; length: 14; size: .; D: .; CDR3: CASSLIGQGQPQHF; DNA: TGCGCCAGCAGCTTAATAGGGCAGGGGCAGCCCCAGCATTTT
J: TRBJ2-5; V: TRBV4-1; length: 16; size: .; D: TRBD1; CDR3: CASSRDPPQGQETQYF; DNA: TGCGCCAGCAGCCGAGATCCCCCACAGGGGCAAGAGACCCAGTACTTC
J: TRBJ2-3; V: TRBV28; length: 16; size: .; D: TRBD2; CDR3: CASSTRLAGARDTQYF; DNA: TGTGCCAGCAGTACCCGACTAGCGGGAGCCAGAGATACGCAGTATTTT
J: TRBJ1-1; V: TRBV6-1; length: 14; size: .; D: .; CDR3: CASSPWGHNTEAFF; DNA: TGTGCCAGCAGTCCATGGGGGCACAACACTGAAGCTTTCTTT
J: TRBJ2-7; V: TRBV7-8; length: 12; size: .; D: .; CDR3: CASSSRGTEQYF; DNA: TGTGCCAGCAGCTCACGGGGAACCGAGCAGTACTTC
J: TRBJ1-5; V: TRBV28; length: 15; size: .; D: .; CDR3: CASGILNYSNQPQHF; DNA: TGTGCCAGCGGAATACTGAATTATAGCAATCAGCCCCAGCATTTT
J: TRBJ2-7; V: TRBV7-9; length: 14; size: .; D: .; CDR3: CASSPRTADYEQYF; DNA: TGTGCCAGCAGCCCACGGACGGCAGACTACGAGCAGTACTTC
J: TRBJ2-5; V: TRBV5-1; length: 16; size: .; D: TRBD2; CDR3: CASSRLPGGRQETQYF; DNA: TGCGCCAGCAGCCGCCTCCCGGGGGGGCGTCAAGAGACCCAGTACTTC
J: TRBJ2-7; V: TRBV5-1; length: 13; size: .; D: TRBD1; CDR3: CASRRTGGYEQYF; DNA: TGCGCCAGCAGGAGGACAGGGGGCTACGAGCAGTACTTC
J: TRBJ2-7; V: TRBV18; length: 15; size: .; D: TRBD1; CDR3: CASSPTTGGAYEQYF; DNA: TGTGCCAGCTCACCAACAACAGGGGGCGCGTACGAGCAGTACTTC
J: TRBJ1-1; V: TRBV19; length: 17; size: .; D: TRBD1; CDR3: CASSIRGQGRGYTEAFF; DNA: TGTGCCAGTAGTATAAGGGGACAGGGAAGGGGGTACACTGAAGCTTTCTTT
J: TRBJ1-2; V: TRBV2; length: 16; size: .; D: TRBD1; CDR3: CASSEGALSVRYGYTF; DNA: TGTGCCAGCAGCGAGGGGGCTTTGTCCGTTCGCTATGGCTACACCTTC
J: TRBJ2-7; V: TRBV19; length: 14; size: .; D: TRBD2; CDR3: CASSSGLNSYEQYF; DNA: TGTGCCAGTAGTTCGGGACTAAACTCCTACGAGCAGTACTTC
J: TRBJ2-5; V: TRBV11-2; length: 12; size: .; D: .; CDR3: CATSGNQETQYF; DNA: TGTGCCACCTCAGGGAACCAAGAGACCCAGTACTTC